This TCR beta chain derives from a study of identical twins. Study-wide results and caveats: Within beta out-of-frame sequences, the excess sharing observed between twins was weaker. Models underestimated TCR alpha sharing (out-of-frame) in monozygotic twins. Zero-insertion results could be subject to partial confounding by invariant MAIT and iNKT cells.

This CDR3 region has 16 residues. Germline V lookup: CDR1 SGHNT, CDR2 YYREEE (reference sequence). The V and J ends lost 4 bases and 4 bases, in that order; junction bases with no gene match: 14. TCRdb called the 5' RACE reads again in MiXCR, with one record for every CDR3 protein. The sample includes 450,000 or so distinct CDR3 sequences, approximately 15% seen only once; the top ten take about 0.52%. With respect to this clonotype: The antigen remains unidentified.

These sequences were also reported in another study, on yellow fever vaccine responses in identical twins.

The specimen was CD4+ T cells sorted from blood. This chain links TRBV5-4 with TRBJ2-7; 7 bases line up with TRBD2. This receptor was obtained from a young woman in good health. CDR3 bases: TGTGCCAGCAGCCCCGGGGGGAGCAGGGCTCTTTACGAGCAGTACTTC. It translates to CASSPGGSRALYEQYF.